A selection of T cell receptor beta chains follows, all from one sample in a study of T-cell reconstitution after alpha-beta-depleted transplantation in children. TCRdb re-derived calls from the PCR reads in MiXCR, one entry per CDR3 protein. The table records 200,000 or so distinct CDR3 sequences, roughly 6.3% of them present only once. The input for sequencing was PBMCs, taken before TCRalphabeta/CD19-depleted stem cell transplant. Receptors were obtained from a girl under three years old with combined immunodeficiency, due to receive a stem cell transplant. Each CDR3 is given with its conserved first and last residue. D genes are given only for firm matches. Expanded clones get a size class; other rows say once, few or many, or leave the size out.

D,J,V,size,CDR3,DNA
-,TRBJ2-7,TRBV27,many,CASSLIQGTGEQYF,TGTGCCAGCAGTTTAATTCAGGGGACCGGCGAGCAGTACTTC
-,TRBJ2-3,TRBV12-3/TRBV12-4,many,CASSLANTQYF,TGTGCCAGCAGTTTGGCGAATACGCAGTATTTT
TRBD1,TRBJ2-1,TRBV5-1,many,CASSLGQGDLDEQFF,TGCGCCAGCAGCTTGGGACAGGGGGATTTGGATGAGCAGTTCTTC
-,TRBJ1-2,TRBV5-5,many,CASSLEEGFYGYTF,TGTGCCAGCAGCTTGGAAGAGGGATTCTATGGCTACACCTTC
TRBD2,TRBJ2-7,TRBV4-1,many,CASSQDYSGGFEQYF,TGCGCCAGCAGCCAGGATTATAGCGGGGGTTTCGAGCAGTACTTC
TRBD2,TRBJ2-7,TRBV7-8,many,CASSLAPGRGYEQYF,TGTGCCAGCAGCCTCGCCCCGGGGAGGGGCTACGAGCAGTACTTC
TRBD2,TRBJ2-5,TRBV29-1,few,CSVVGVTGLADQETQYF,TGCAGCGTTGTGGGCGTAACGGGACTAGCGGATCAAGAGACCCAGTACTTC
-,TRBJ2-3,TRBV2,many,CASTPLLGPSGDTQYF,TGTGCCAGCACCCCGTTGTTGGGCCCCTCAGGAGATACGCAGTATTTT
-,TRBJ2-1,TRBV27,many,CASSLSFGPGNEQFF,TGTGCCAGCAGTTTATCCTTCGGTCCGGGGAATGAGCAGTTCTTC
TRBD2,TRBJ2-1,TRBV4-1,-,CASSPSPGGLAGGSSYNEQFF,TGCGCCAGCAGCCCTAGCCCGGGGGGACTAGCGGGGGGTAGCTCCTACAATGAGCAGTTCTTC
TRBD2,TRBJ2-7,TRBV7-9,many,CASSSRLAGPPGEQYF,TGTGCCAGCAGCTCTCGACTAGCGGGGCCTCCGGGGGAGCAGTACTTC
TRBD2,TRBJ2-1,TRBV5-5,many,CASSLTAGEGFF,TGTGCCAGCAGCTTAACAGCGGGGGAAGGGTTCTTC
-,TRBJ2-3,TRBV11-2,many,CASSGMGWDTQYF,TGTGCCAGCAGCGGAATGGGGTGGGATACGCAGTATTTT
-,TRBJ2-7,TRBV20-1,many,CSASQGRFDEQYF,TGCAGTGCTAGTCAAGGAAGGTTTGACGAGCAGTACTTC
-,TRBJ2-2,TRBV3-1,few,CASSQLPVAGELFF,TGTGCCAGCAGCCAGTTGCCGGTGGCCGGGGAGCTGTTTTTT
-,TRBJ1-3,TRBV20-1,many,CSAREDGYSGNTIYF,TGCAGTGCTAGAGAAGACGGATACTCTGGAAACACCATATATTTT
TRBD1,TRBJ1-6,TRBV20-1,many,CSARDWGTGNNSPLHF,TGCAGTGCTAGAGATTGGGGGACAGGGAATAATTCACCCCTCCACTTT
TRBD1,TRBJ1-2,TRBV12-3/TRBV12-4,few,CASSLAGQGYGYTF,TGTGCCAGCAGTTTAGCGGGACAGGGTTATGGCTACACCTTC
-,TRBJ1-2,TRBV7-2,once,CASSKRTALYGYTF,TGTGCCAGCAGCAAGAGGACAGCCCTCTATGGCTACACCTTC
-,TRBJ1-2,TRBV5-1,many,CASSLSGGAPANYGYTF,TGCGCCAGCAGCTTATCGGGGGGCGCCCCGGCTAACTATGGCTACACCTTC
TRBD1,TRBJ1-3,TRBV15,-,CATSRSDRGPSGNTIYF,TGTGCCACCAGCAGATCTGACAGGGGTCCCTCTGGAAACACCATATATTTT
TRBD1,TRBJ1-2,TRBV20-1,few,CTTRDREGGDGYTF,TGCACCACCCGGGACAGGGAGGGAGGGGATGGCTACACCTTC
TRBD2,TRBJ2-7,TRBV20-1,many,CSARNYGTSGSYEQYF,TGCAGTGCTAGAAACTACGGGACTAGCGGATCCTACGAGCAGTACTTC
-,TRBJ2-7,TRBV9,many,CASSVAWSSSYEQYF,TGTGCCAGCAGCGTAGCATGGTCTAGCTCCTACGAGCAGTACTTC
-,TRBJ2-3,TRBV6-5,many,CASSYSTRTDTQYF,TGTGCCAGCAGTTACTCGACCCGGACAGATACGCAGTATTTT
-,TRBJ2-2,TRBV6-5,few,CASSYPSRTGELFF,TGTGCCAGCAGTTACCCTAGTCGCACCGGGGAGCTGTTTTTT
TRBD1,TRBJ1-2,TRBV27,many,CASSLTGWTYGYTF,TGTGCCAGCAGTTTGACAGGGTGGACCTATGGCTACACCTTC
-,TRBJ2-4,TRBV4-2,many,CASSQASVIAKNIQYF,TGTGCCAGCAGCCAAGCTTCGGTCATCGCCAAAAACATTCAGTACTTC
TRBD2,TRBJ2-3,TRBV29-1,many,CSVEIGEGLAGGPADTQYF,TGCAGCGTTGAGATAGGAGAGGGACTAGCGGGAGGTCCCGCAGATACGCAGTATTTT
-,TRBJ2-7,TRBV7-2,many,CASSLDMGSEQYF,TGTGCCAGCAGCTTAGATATGGGGAGCGAGCAGTACTTC
-,TRBJ2-7,TRBV5-6,-,CASSFRSGRAVYEQYF,TGTGCCAGCAGCTTTCGGTCGGGGCGGGCGGTCTACGAGCAGTACTTC
TRBD1,TRBJ2-7,TRBV20-1,few,CSARDRTGEIFEQYF,TGCAGTGCTAGAGACCGGACAGGGGAAATTTTCGAGCAGTACTTC
TRBD2,TRBJ2-1,TRBV4-1,-,CASSQGGRTYNEQFF,TGCGCCAGCAGCCAGGGCGGGAGAACCTACAATGAGCAGTTCTTC
TRBD1,TRBJ2-1,TRBV4-1,-,CASSLTSGDREFF,TGCGCCAGCAGCTTAACTTCCGGGGACAGGGAGTTCTTC
-,TRBJ2-2,TRBV20-1,many,CSASRGLAGRDEELFF,TGCAGTGCTAGTCGTGGGCTAGCCGGGCGGGACGAGGAGCTGTTTTTT
-,TRBJ2-1,TRBV9,many,CASSVNQGGAYNEQFF,TGTGCCAGCAGCGTTAACCAGGGTGGGGCCTACAATGAGCAGTTCTTC
-,TRBJ2-1,TRBV7-8,many,CASSSSGPYNEQFF,TGTGCCAGCAGCTCGAGCGGACCCTACAATGAGCAGTTCTTC
-,TRBJ2-5,TRBV12-3/TRBV12-4,-,CASSFLAGPRETQYF,TGTGCCAGCAGTTTTCTTGCCGGGCCTCGGGAGACCCAGTACTTC
-,TRBJ2-7,TRBV14,many,CASSQQTNSYEQYF,TGTGCCAGCAGCCAACAGACGAACTCCTACGAGCAGTACTTC
TRBD1,TRBJ1-1,TRBV29-1,many,CSVDRGEMNTEAFF,TGCAGCGTTGACAGGGGGGAAATGAACACTGAAGCTTTCTTT
-,TRBJ2-7,TRBV7-2,many,CASSLVDWGDEQYF,TGTGCCAGCAGCTTAGTGGACTGGGGAGATGAGCAGTACTTC
-,TRBJ2-5,TRBV28,many,CASMGGRHLAQYF,TGTGCCAGCATGGGTGGTAGGCACCTGGCCCAGTACTTC
-,TRBJ2-3,TRBV7-9,-,CASSLPGSGQYF,TGTGCCAGCAGCTTACCAGGGTCAGGCCAGTATTTT
-,TRBJ2-1,TRBV9,many,CASSDPSRGGSYNEQFF,TGTGCCAGCAGCGACCCCTCGAGGGGGGGATCCTACAATGAGCAGTTCTTC
-,TRBJ2-1,TRBV19,few,CASSEVPATTRASYNEQFF,TGTGCCAGTAGTGAGGTGCCAGCTACCACTAGAGCGTCCTACAATGAGCAGTTCTTC
-,TRBJ1-1,TRBV5-1,many,CASSLGGLGTEAFF,TGCGCCAGCAGCTTAGGGGGGCTGGGCACTGAAGCTTTCTTT
-,TRBJ2-7,TRBV29-1,many,CSVEDGASASYEQYF,TGCAGCGTTGAAGATGGGGCTAGCGCTTCCTACGAGCAGTACTTC
-,TRBJ1-2,TRBV6-5,many,CASSYSIGREGYGYTF,TGTGCCAGCAGTTACTCGATCGGCAGGGAGGGATATGGCTACACCTTC
-,TRBJ2-3,TRBV11-2,-,CASSLDQDTQYF,TGTGCCAGCAGCTTAGATCAGGATACGCAGTATTTT
-,TRBJ2-3,TRBV4-1,many,CASSQDNGRTDTQYF,TGCGCCAGCAGCCAAGATAATGGGAGGACAGATACGCAGTATTTT
TRBD1,TRBJ2-7,TRBV5-1,few,CASSNLVRGLEDYEQYF,TGCGCCAGCAGCAATCTGGTGAGGGGGCTCGAGGACTACGAGCAGTACTTC
-,TRBJ2-7,TRBV28,-,CASSFLFGSGAYEQYF,TGTGCCAGCAGTTTTCTTTTCGGGAGTGGGGCCTACGAGCAGTACTTC
-,TRBJ1-4,TRBV4-1,-,CASITDLSYGEKLFF,TGCGCCAGCATAACCGATTTATCGTACGGGGAAAAACTGTTTTTT
-,TRBJ2-3,TRBV2,many,CASSEARQGLNTQYF,TGTGCCAGCAGTGAAGCGCGGCAGGGATTGAATACGCAGTATTTT
-,TRBJ2-1,TRBV4-3,few,CASSHNSGFSYNEQFF,TGCGCCAGCAGCCACAATAGCGGATTCTCCTACAATGAGCAGTTCTTC